What follows are 8 T cell receptor beta chains derived from one specimen sequenced in a study of T cell responses to AZD1222 COVID-19 vaccine. The method was immunoSEQ multiplex PCR; TCRdb's version includes in-frame clones alone and lacks a portion of them. The sample lists 100,000 to 150,000 clones, 85% to 90% occurring once. The sequencing used peripheral blood, collected on day 0 of AZD1222 vaccination. The receptor source for this set is an adult in good health.

J is TRBJ1-3 and V is TRBV28; possibly TRBD1 for D (6 bases). CDR1 and CDR2 (germline): MDHEN, SYDVKM. This CDR3 has 18 residues. The V end lost 5 bases, the J end lost 3 bases, and 23 bases lay between the germline ends. The CDR3 spells CASSPRVGGRLGGNTIYF. DNA of the CDR3: TGTGCCAGCAGTCCCAGGGTCGGGGGGCGTCTTGGTGGAAACACCATATATTTT.

The J gene is TRBJ2-7, the V gene TRBV27, with D perhaps being TRBD1 or TRBD2 (6 bases each). V lost 8 bases, J lost 2 bases, and 22 bases lay in between. Germline V gene sequence: CDR1 MNHEY, CDR2 SMNVEV (reference sequence). The CDR3 runs 16 residues. CDR3 nucleotides: TGTGCCAGCGCCCCGGATGGGGGGCTAAAAGCCTACGAGCAGTACTTC. Residues: CASAPDGGLKAYEQYF.

J is TRBJ1-5 and V is TRBV19; no reliable D call. The CDR3 consists of 16 residues. Germline loops: CDR1 LNHDA, CDR2 SQIVND (reference sequence). With 4 bases removed from V and 2 bases from J, the gap between germline ends came to 15 bases. The CDR3, as DNA: TGTGCCAGTAGTACGCCTCGGGGAGGTGGCAATCAGCCCCAGCATTTT. Translating it yields CASSTPRGGGNQPQHF.

The chain couples TRBV2 to TRBJ1-5; D is perhaps TRBD1 (5 bases). V was cut by 5 bases and J by 2 bases, with 19 bases left in between. This CDR3 spans 17 amino acids. The germline gives CDR1 SNHLY, CDR2 FYNNEI. This CDR3 is CASSHLDGGYGNQPQHF. The CDR3 DNA reads as TGTGCCAGCAGTCACCTCGACGGGGGTTACGGCAATCAGCCCCAGCATTTT.

The CDR3 coding sequence is TGTGCCACCAGGGGGGGAGAGACCCAGTACTTC. This encodes CATRGGETQYF. The chain combines TRBV19 with TRBJ2-5; D assignment may be TRBD1 or TRBD2 (7 bases each). This CDR3 has 11 amino acids. Per germline, CDR1 LNHDA and CDR2 SQIVND (reference sequence). V was cut by 10 bases and J by 4 bases, with 10 bases left in between.

The V call is TRBV2, the J call TRBJ1-1; tentative D call: TRBD1 (6 bases). Germline values: CDR1 SNHLY, CDR2 FYNNEI. V shed 7 bases and J shed 5 bases, with 14 bases lying between them. CDR3 length: 13 amino acids. The CDR3 region has the DNA TGTGCCAGCACGTCGGGGGCCGGAACTGAAGCTTTCTTT. This gives the protein CASTSGAGTEAFF.

V gene TRBV9 combines with J gene TRBJ1-1, with 8 bases aligning to TRBD1. After removal of 7 bases from V and 2 bases from J, the junction contained 1 base not matched to a gene. Germline V gene lookup returns CDR1 SGDLS and CDR2 YYNGEE. This CDR3 spans 12 amino acids. In DNA form, the CDR3 reads TGTGCCAGCGGACAGGGCAACACTGAAGCTTTCTTT. Translation: CASGQGNTEAFF.

This clone appeared once. The J gene is TRBJ1-2, the V gene TRBV3-1 (or the pseudogene TRBV3-2); D possibly corresponds to TRBD1 (6 bases). The CDR3 is made up of 16 amino acids. Germline V lookup: CDR1 LGHDT, CDR2 YNNKEL (reference sequence). V dropped 0 bases and J dropped 0 bases, with 11 bases sitting between them. DNA for the CDR3: TGTGCCAGCAGCCAAGAGGGGGGCCGAGCTAACTATGGCTACACCTTC. It specifies CASSQEGGRANYGYTF.